This T cell receptor beta chain came from a study of prognosis after radiotherapy for stage I lung cancer. Across the study: Medically, all non-small cell lung cancer patients were deemed inoperable. Broader study findings: Following stereotactic body radiation therapy, patients who went on to develop distant metastases had lower Shannon entropy. The median unique TCR clone count dropped from approximately 9,600 to 7,200 after stereotactic body radiation therapy.

Using two-round multiplex PCR, the authors amplified TCR beta CDR3 from genomic DNA. Round one of PCR was performed, and it used primers specific to each TRBV and TRBJ gene. TCRdb called the multiplex PCR reads again in MiXCR, with one record for every CDR3 protein. The sample shows over 20,000 distinct CDR3 sequences, approximately 35% of them seen only once. This clonotype was counted ten times or more. Its antigen is as yet unknown. Imaging by CT and PET/CT found every patient node-negative, and no patient had prior chemotherapy, radiotherapy or other malignancies. This CDR3 spans 13 amino acids. Germline values: CDR1 SGHTA, CDR2 FQGNSA. The J segment lost 5 bases and the V segment lost 7 bases, leaving 4 bases of the junction unmatched.

V and J are TRBV7-2 and TRBJ2-7, with 11 bases that match TRBD1. The sequencing here drew on PBMCs, taken before or after stereotactic body radiation therapy (not recorded which). This clonotype originated in a donor aged 50 or older with non-small cell lung cancer. The CDR3 DNA reads as TGTGCCAGCAAGGACAGGGGGCTGAACGAGCAGTACTTC. Translation: CASKDRGLNEQYF.